This T cell receptor (beta chain) was sequenced for a study of blood T cell repertoires in COVID-19. Turning to the study itself: Sources were T cells, B-cell-depleted T cells, or PBMCs; the material itself was cDNA or gDNA.

This clone was observed a few times. Assay: immunoSEQ multiplex PCR; the TCRdb copy retains only in-frame clones and omits some. This table has some 74,000 clones, roughly 80% appearing once. The sequence came from a woman aged 80 or older with active or convalescent COVID-19. The sequencing input was peripheral blood.

The chain's CDR3 is CASNEDYGYTF. CDR3 bases: TGTGCCAGCAATGAGGATTATGGCTACACCTTC. V and J are TRBV28 and TRBJ1-2, with unresolved D. V shed 7 bases and J shed 5 bases, with 8 bases lying between them. Germline loops: CDR1 MDHEN, CDR2 SYDVKM. The CDR3 is 11 amino acids.